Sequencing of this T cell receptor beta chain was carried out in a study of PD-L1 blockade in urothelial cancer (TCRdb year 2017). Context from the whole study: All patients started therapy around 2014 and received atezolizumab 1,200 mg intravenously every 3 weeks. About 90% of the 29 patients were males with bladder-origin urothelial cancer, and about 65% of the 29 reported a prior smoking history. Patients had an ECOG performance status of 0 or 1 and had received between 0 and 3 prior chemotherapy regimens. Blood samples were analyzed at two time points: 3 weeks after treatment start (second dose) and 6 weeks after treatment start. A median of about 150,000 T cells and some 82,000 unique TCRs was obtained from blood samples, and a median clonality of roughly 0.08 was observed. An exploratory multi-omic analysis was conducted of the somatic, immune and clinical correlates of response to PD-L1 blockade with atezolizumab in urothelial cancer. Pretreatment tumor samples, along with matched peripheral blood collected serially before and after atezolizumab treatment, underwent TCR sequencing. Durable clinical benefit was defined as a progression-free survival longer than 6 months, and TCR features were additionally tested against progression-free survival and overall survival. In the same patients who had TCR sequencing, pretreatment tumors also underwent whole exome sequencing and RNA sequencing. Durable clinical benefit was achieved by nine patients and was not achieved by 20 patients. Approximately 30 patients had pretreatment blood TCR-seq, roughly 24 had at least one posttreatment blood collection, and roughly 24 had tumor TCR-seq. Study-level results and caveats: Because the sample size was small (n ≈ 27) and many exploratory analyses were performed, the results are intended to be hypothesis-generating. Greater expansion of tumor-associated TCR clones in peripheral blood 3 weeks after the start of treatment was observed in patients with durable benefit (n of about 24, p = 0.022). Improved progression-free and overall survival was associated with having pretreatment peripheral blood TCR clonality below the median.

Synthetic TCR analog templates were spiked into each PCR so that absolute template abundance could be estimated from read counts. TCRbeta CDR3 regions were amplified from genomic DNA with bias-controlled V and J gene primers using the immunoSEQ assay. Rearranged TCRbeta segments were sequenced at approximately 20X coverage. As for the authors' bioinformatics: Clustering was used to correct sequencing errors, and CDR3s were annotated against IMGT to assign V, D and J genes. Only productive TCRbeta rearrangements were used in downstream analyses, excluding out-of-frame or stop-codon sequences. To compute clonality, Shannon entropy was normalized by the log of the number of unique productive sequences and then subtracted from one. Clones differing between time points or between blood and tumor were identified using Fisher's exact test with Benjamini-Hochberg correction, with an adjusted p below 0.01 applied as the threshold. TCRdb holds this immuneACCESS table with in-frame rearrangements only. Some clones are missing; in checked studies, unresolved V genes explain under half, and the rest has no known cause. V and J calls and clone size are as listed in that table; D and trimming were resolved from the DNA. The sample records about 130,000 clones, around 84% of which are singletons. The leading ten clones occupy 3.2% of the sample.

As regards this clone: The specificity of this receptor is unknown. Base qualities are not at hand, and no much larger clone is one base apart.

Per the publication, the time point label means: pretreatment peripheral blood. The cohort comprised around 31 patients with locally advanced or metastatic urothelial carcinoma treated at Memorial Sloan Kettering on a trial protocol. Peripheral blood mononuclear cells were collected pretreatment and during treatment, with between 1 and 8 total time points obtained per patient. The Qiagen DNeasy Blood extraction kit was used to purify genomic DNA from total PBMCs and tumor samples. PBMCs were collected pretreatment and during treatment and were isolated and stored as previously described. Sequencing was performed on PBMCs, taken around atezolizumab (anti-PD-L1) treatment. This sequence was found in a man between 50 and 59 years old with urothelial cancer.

The DNA reads TGTGCCAGCAGCTCGGGGGACTTCCTTGGGGATACGCAGTATTTT. It is translated as CASSSGDFLGDTQYF. Recombination connected TRBV5-6 to TRBJ2-3, and TRBD2 may be the D gene, going by 6 matching bases. From the cysteine through the phenylalanine, the CDR3 covers 15 amino acids. The DNA shown is the 45-base CDR3, in frame from base 1. CDR1 and CDR2 are read off the germline V gene as SGHDT and YYEEEE. V gives up 3 bases and J gives up 6 bases, and the segment between their germline ends measures 17 bases. Outside the CDR3, residues come from the reference TRBV5-6 and TRBJ2-3 proteins, so the full variable domain is: DAGVTQSPTHLIKTRGQQVTLRCSPKSGHDTVSWYQQALGQGPQFIFQYYEEEERQRGNFPDRFSGHQFPNYSSELNVNALLLGDSALYLCASSSGDFLGDTQYFGPGTRLTVL.